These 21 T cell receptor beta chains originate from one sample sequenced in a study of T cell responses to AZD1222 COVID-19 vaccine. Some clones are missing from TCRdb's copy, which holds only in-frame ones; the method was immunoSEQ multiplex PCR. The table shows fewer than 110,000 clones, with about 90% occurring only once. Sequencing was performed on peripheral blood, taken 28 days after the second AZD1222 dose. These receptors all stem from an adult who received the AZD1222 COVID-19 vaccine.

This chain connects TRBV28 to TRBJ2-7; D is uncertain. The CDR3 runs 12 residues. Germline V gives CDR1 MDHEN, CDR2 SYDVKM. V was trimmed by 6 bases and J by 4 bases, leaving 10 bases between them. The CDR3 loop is CASSPQAYEQYF. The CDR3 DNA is TGTGCCAGCAGCCCCCAGGCTTACGAGCAGTACTTC.

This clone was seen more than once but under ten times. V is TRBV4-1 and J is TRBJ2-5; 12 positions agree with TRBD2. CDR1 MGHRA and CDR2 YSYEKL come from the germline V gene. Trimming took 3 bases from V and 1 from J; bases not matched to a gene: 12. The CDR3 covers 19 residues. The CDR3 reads CASSHPGLAGGPLQETQYF. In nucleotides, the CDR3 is TGCGCCAGCAGCCATCCCGGGCTAGCGGGGGGGCCCCTCCAAGAGACCCAGTACTTC.

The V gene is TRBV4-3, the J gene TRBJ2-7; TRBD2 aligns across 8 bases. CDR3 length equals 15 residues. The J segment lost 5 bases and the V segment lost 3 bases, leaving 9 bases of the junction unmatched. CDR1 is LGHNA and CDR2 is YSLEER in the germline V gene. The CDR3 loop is CASSHAAGDFDEQYF. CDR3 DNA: TGCGCCAGCAGCCATGCAGCGGGAGATTTCGACGAGCAGTACTTC.

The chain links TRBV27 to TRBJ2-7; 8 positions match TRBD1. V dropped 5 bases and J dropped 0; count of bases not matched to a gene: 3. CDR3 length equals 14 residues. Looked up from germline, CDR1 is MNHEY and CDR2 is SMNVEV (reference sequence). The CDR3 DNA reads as TGTGCCAGCAGTCTAGGACAGGGCTCCTACGAGCAGTACTTC. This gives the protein CASSLGQGSYEQYF.

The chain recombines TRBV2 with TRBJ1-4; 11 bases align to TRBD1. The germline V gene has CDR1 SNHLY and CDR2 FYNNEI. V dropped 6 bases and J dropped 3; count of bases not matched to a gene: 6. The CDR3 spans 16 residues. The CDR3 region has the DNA TGTGCCAGCAGATGGACAGGGGGCGCCTCTAATGAAAAACTGTTTTTT. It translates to CASRWTGGASNEKLFF.

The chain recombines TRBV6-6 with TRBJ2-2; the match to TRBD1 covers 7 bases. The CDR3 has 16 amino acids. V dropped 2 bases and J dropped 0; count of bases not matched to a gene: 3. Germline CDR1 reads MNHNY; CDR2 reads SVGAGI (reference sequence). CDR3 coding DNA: TGTGCCAGCAGTTACCGACAGGGTTCGAACACCGGGGAGCTGTTTTTT. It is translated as CASSYRQGSNTGELFF.

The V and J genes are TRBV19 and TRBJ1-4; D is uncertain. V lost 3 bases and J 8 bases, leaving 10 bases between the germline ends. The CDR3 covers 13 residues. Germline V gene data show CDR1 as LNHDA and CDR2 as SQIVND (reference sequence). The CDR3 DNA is TGTGCCAGTAGTATCCCGGCTGGAGAAAAACTGTTTTTT. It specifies CASSIPAGEKLFF.

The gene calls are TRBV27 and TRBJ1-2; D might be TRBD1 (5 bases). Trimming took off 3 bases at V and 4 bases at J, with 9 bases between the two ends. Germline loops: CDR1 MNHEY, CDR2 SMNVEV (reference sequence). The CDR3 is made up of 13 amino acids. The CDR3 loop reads CASSFRDRYGYTF. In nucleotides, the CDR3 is TGTGCCAGCAGTTTTAGGGACCGCTATGGCTACACCTTC.

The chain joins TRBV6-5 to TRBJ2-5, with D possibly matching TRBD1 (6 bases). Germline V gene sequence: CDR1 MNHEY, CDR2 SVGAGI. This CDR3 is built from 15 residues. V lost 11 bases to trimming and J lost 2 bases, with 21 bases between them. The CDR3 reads CASRLSTGRQETQYF. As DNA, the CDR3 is TGTGCCTCCCGCTTAAGCACAGGGCGGCAAGAGACCCAGTACTTC.

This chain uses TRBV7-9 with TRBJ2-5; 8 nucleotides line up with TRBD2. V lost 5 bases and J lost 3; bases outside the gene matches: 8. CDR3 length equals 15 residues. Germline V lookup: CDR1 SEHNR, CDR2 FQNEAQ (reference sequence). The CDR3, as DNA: TGTGCCAGCAGCCAAGCCTCGGGACTAGAAGAGACCCAGTACTTC. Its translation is CASSQASGLEETQYF.

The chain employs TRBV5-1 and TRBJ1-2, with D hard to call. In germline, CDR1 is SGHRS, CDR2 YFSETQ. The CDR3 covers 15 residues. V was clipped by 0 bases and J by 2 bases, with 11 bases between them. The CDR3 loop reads CASSLDHELNYGYTF. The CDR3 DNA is TGCGCCAGCAGCTTGGATCACGAACTCAACTATGGCTACACCTTC.

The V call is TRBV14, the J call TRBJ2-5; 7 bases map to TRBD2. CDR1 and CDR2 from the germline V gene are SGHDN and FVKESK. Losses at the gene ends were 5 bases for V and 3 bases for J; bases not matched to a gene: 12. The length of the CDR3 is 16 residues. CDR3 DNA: TGTGCCAGCAGCACGTGGGAGGGCCTCAACAAAGAGACCCAGTACTTC. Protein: CASSTWEGLNKETQYF.

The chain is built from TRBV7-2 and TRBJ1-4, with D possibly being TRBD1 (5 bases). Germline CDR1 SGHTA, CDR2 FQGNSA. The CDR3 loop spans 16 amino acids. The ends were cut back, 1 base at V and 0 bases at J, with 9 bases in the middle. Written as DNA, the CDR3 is TGTGCCAGCAGCTTAGTTTCAGGGTCAACTAATGAAAAACTGTTTTTT. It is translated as CASSLVSGSTNEKLFF.

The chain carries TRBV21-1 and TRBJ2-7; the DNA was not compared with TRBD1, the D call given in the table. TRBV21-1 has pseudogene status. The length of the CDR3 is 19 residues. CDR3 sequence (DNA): TGTGCCAGCAGCAAAGTTCGGGGACAGGCAAACTCCAAACCCTACGAGCAGTACTTC. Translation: CASSKVRGQANSKPYEQYF.

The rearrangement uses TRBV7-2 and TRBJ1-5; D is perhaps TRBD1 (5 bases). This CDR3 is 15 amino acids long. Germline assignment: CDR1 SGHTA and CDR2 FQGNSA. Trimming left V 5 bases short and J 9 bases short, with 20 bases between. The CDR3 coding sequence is TGTGCCAGCAGCCCCAGTTCCGGTCAGGGAAGGCCCCAGCATTTT. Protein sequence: CASSPSSGQGRPQHF. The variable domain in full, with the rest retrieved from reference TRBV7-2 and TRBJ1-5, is GAGVSQSPSNKVTEKGKDVELRCDPISGHTALYWYRQSLGQGLEFLIYFQGNSAPDKSGLPSDRFSAERTGGSVSTLTIQRTQQEDSAVYLCASSPSSGQGRPQHFGDGTRLSIL.

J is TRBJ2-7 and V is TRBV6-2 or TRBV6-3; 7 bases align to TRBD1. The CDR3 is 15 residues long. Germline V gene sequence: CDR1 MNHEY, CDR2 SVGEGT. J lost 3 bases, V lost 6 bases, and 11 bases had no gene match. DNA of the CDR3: TGTGCCAGCAGCCGTAATGGACAGGTAGACTACGAGCAGTACTTC. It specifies CASSRNGQVDYEQYF.

The CDR3 region is CASGLVGGVNTEAFF. The CDR3 region has the DNA TGTGCTAGTGGTTTGGTGGGGGGGGTGAACACTGAAGCTTTCTTT. The chain is built from TRBV12-5 and TRBJ1-1; tentatively, D is TRBD1 (5 bases). From germline, CDR1 is LGHNT and CDR2 FRNRAP. Trimming left V 0 bases short and J 0 bases short, with 8 bases between. The CDR3 has 15 amino acids.

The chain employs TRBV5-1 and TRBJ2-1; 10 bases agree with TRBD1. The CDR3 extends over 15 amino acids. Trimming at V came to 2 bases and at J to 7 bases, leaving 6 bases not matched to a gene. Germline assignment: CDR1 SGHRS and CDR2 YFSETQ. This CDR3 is CASSFRDRGINEQFF. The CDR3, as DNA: TGCGCCAGCAGCTTTCGGGACAGGGGAATTAATGAGCAGTTCTTC.

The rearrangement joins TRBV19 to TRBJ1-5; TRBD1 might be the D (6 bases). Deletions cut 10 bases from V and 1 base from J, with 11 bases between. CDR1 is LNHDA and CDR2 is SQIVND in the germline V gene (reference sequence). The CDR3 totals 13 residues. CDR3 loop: CAISTGSNQPQHF. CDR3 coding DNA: TGTGCCATCTCGACAGGCAGCAATCAGCCCCAGCATTTT.

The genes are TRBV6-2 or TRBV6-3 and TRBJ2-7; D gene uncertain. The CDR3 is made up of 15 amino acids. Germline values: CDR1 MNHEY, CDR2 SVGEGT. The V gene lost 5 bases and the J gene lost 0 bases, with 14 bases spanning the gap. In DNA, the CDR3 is TGTGCCAGCAGTCAAGTACCCTGGACCTCCTACGAGCAGTACTTC. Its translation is CASSQVPWTSYEQYF.

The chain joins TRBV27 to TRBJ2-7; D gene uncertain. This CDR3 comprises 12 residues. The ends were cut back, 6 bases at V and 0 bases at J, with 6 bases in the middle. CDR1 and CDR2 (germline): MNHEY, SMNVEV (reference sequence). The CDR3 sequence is CASRTDSYEQYF. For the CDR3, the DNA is TGTGCCAGCAGGACGGACTCCTACGAGCAGTACTTC.